This paragraph covers one TCR beta chain sequence. A few counts support this clonotype. No antigen is known for it. No base quality information exists; no much larger clone differs at one position. Sequencing used an Illumina NovaSeq 6000. TCRalpha and TCRbeta cDNA libraries were constructed by 5'RACE with constant-segment primers, with sample barcodes and unique molecular identifiers being introduced. Trizol reagent was used to extract RNA from every sample. Amplification of the libraries took two PCR steps, and the second step added a second sample barcode plus Illumina TruSeq adapters. The libraries were sequenced on an Illumina NovaSeq using 2 x 150 bp paired-end reads. The authors' pipeline ran thus. Reads were demultiplexed and collapsed into UMI-guided consensus sequences with migec v1.2.7. Using mixcr v2.1.11, the UMI consensuses were aligned to TRA and TRB V and J templates and assembled into clonotypes. A clonotype was counted as expanded or contracted only when both edgeR and NoisET called the clonotype significant, with the noise models trained on biological replicates. For edgeR calls, the cutoffs were a false discovery rate-adjusted p below 0.01 and a log2 fold-change threshold of 1. As an exploratory analysis of dynamics, max-normalized trajectories of the 1000 most abundant clonotypes were examined with PCA combined with hierarchical clustering. Each responding clone was given a CD4 or CD8 phenotype based on the CD4+ and CD8+ repertoires, which had been sequenced separately. TCRdb handled the public reads itself, with Q25 trimming in fastp and clone calling in MiXCR, and kept productive beta chains. Every entry covers one CDR3 protein and lists the most common genes and DNA from its rows. The authors' filters were not applied to this entry. Here the sample has about 250,000 distinct CDR3 sequences; about 17% occur a single time. Approximately 3.5% of the sample lies in the top ten.

The sample originates from a study of T-cell memory formation after mild COVID-19 (dated by TCRdb to 2020 to 2022). Turning to the overall study: Most TCR sequence clusters were specific to one of the two donors. T-cell clones expanding and contracting after mild COVID-19 in two donors were tracked by longitudinal TCRalpha and TCRbeta repertoire sequencing. Two young, previously healthy adult volunteers made up the cohort, one male and one female. The investigation overall reported the following: Contracting CD4+ clones were located mainly in the CM and EM memory subsets, whereas CD8+ clones were found to be enriched in EMRA. Some responding clones were detected in pre-infection memory, which suggested that pre-existing cross-reactive memory T cells had joined the SARS-CoV-2 response. The study included only a couple of mild cases, and larger cohorts that include severe cases with pre-infection samples were judged to be necessary. The second-wave clones that peaked on day 37 were not confirmed to be SARS-CoV-2 specific. From day 15 to 85, contracting clones showed balanced CD4/CD8 phenotypes, whereas a second wave of clones that expanded from day 15 to 37 leaned towards CD4+.

PBMCs were isolated by Ficoll-Paque density gradient centrifugation. V is cut back by 0 bases and J by 5 bases, with 5 bases in the junction unmatched. Reading from cysteine to phenylalanine, the CDR3 counts 15 amino acids. Here the CDR3 DNA is all that survives: 45 bases in frame from base 1. CDR1 SGHTA and CDR2 FQGTGA were looked up in the germline V gene. The TCR comes from a man between 18 and 35 years old who had mild COVID-19 (a few samples of this study predate the infection). The sample titles of this study are shuffled in the database, so cell type and time point are left out; the donor was told from shared clones. The sequencing input was PBMCs or a T cell subset sorted from them (not recorded which). The chain is encoded by TRBV7-3 joined to TRBJ1-1, and TRBD1 matches 8 of the central bases. The CDR3 here reads CASSLTAGGGTEAFF. The base sequence is TGTGCCAGCAGCTTAACCGCAGGGGGCGGTACTGAAGCTTTCTTT.